Shown below are 32 T cell receptor beta chains from a single sample sequenced in a study of shared clonotypes between healthy human individuals. Naive CD8 populations comprised CD45RO-negative cells positively selected for CCR7, excluding terminally differentiated effector memory CD45RA+ cells. Produced via immunoSEQ multiplex PCR; TCRdb's table is partial and in-frame only. In the table there are approximately 2,200,000 clones, around 93% of which are singletons. Sequencing used naive CD8+ T cells from PBMCs. All receptors come from a young man in good health. Some clones in this sample may be carry-over from other donors' samples.

The gene calls are TRBV6-4 and TRBJ2-3; 10 nucleotides align to TRBD1. With 0 bases clipped from V and 3 bases from J, the junction kept 6 bases outside the gene matches. This CDR3 spans 17 amino acids. The germline gives CDR1 MRHNA, CDR2 SNTAGT. The CDR3 spells CASSDSLTGGSTDTQYF. The DNA for the CDR3 is TGTGCCAGCAGTGACTCATTGACAGGGGGCTCTACAGATACGCAGTATTTT.

This chain connects TRBV6-5 to TRBJ1-1; 7 bases agree with TRBD1. The CDR3 is 14 amino acids. The V gene's germline CDR1 is MNHEY and CDR2 SVGAGI. The trim removed 0 bases at V and 8 bases at J, leaving 6 bases unmatched. CDR3 sequence: CASSYSEGGPEAFF. The CDR3, as DNA: TGTGCCAGCAGTTACTCAGAAGGGGGCCCGGAAGCTTTCTTT.

The chain couples TRBV7-9 to TRBJ2-4; D is possibly TRBD2 (6 bases). The CDR3 is made up of 16 amino acids. CDR1 and CDR2 from the germline V gene are SEHNR and FQNEAQ (reference sequence). The V end was cut by 6 bases, the J end by 1 base, with 16 bases between. The CDR3 coding sequence is TGTGCCAGCAGACCCGGAGGGAATGCGGCCAAAAACATTCAGTACTTC. Translating it yields CASRPGGNAAKNIQYF.

The chain joins TRBV9 to TRBJ2-7; possible D gene TRBD1, 6 bases. V shed 4 bases and J shed 1 base, with 18 bases lying between them. This CDR3 has 16 residues. Germline V CDR1 and CDR2: SGDLS, YYNGEE. The CDR3 loop is CASSRSPGEKSYEQYF. CDR3 coding DNA: TGTGCCAGCAGCCGCTCCCCAGGGGAAAAGTCCTACGAGCAGTACTTC.

The CDR3 DNA is TGTGCCAGCAGCCGCAAAGGGACAGGGGTCCCAGAGACCCAGTACTTC. Its protein is CASSRKGTGVPETQYF. This chain connects TRBV27 to TRBJ2-5; 10 bases match TRBD1. This CDR3 is built from 16 residues. J gave up 4 bases and V 6 bases, and 11 bases lay outside the gene matches. CDR1 and CDR2 (germline): MNHEY, SMNVEV (reference sequence).

As concerns this clone: This CDR3 is also generated by other DNA sequences in the sample. In DNA form, the CDR3 reads TGTGCCAGCAGCTTAGCATCCGAGCAGTACTTC. Protein product: CASSLASEQYF. The chain combines TRBV28 with TRBJ2-7, with D unresolved. The V end was cut by 6 bases, the J end by 6 bases, with 9 bases between. Looked up from germline, CDR1 is MDHEN and CDR2 is SYDVKM. This CDR3 region has 11 residues.

This sequence joins TRBV27 and TRBJ2-7, with TRBD2 matching over 7 bases. Germline trimming cut 3 bases from V and 2 bases from J; bases unmatched to any gene: 4. Germline values: CDR1 MNHEY, CDR2 SMNVEV (reference sequence). This CDR3 spans 14 amino acids. DNA for the CDR3: TGTGCCAGCAGTTTTGGGGGGGTTGCCTACGAGCAGTACTTC. Its protein product is CASSFGGVAYEQYF.

CDR3 loop: CASSFVGASSYEQYF. Here the CDR3 DNA reads TGTGCCAGCAGTTTTGTGGGGGCGAGCTCCTACGAGCAGTACTTC. V gene TRBV27 combines with J gene TRBJ2-7; perhaps TRBD1 as D (6 bases). The germline CDR1 and CDR2 sequences are MNHEY and SMNVEV (reference sequence). V was trimmed by 3 bases and J by 0 bases, leaving 12 bases between them. This CDR3 has 15 residues.

V and J are TRBV7-3 and TRBJ2-3; 9 bases line up with TRBD2. The CDR3 extends over 16 amino acids. Trimming at V came to 2 bases and at J to 3 bases, leaving 6 bases not matched to a gene. Germline V CDR1 and CDR2: SGHTA, FQGTGA. CDR3 residues: CASSLWAGGPTDTQYF. The CDR3 DNA reads as TGTGCCAGCAGCTTATGGGCGGGAGGGCCGACAGATACGCAGTATTTT.

The chain couples TRBV6-5 to TRBJ2-5; 7 bases match TRBD2. V shed 6 bases and J 2 bases; nucleotides not matched to a gene: 6. The germline gives CDR1 MNHEY, CDR2 SVGAGI. This CDR3 has 14 amino acids. CDR3 in DNA: TGTGCCAGCAGCCTCGGACTAGAACAAGAGACCCAGTACTTC. This encodes CASSLGLEQETQYF.

The V call is TRBV4-1, the J call TRBJ1-2; 9 bases line up with TRBD1. The CDR3 runs to 13 residues. With V trimmed by 6 bases and J by 8 bases, 7 bases remained unmatched. Per the germline V gene, CDR1 is MGHRA and CDR2 is YSYEKL. The CDR3 here is CASRSTGGWGYTF. The CDR3 DNA is TGCGCCAGCAGATCAACAGGGGGCTGGGGCTACACCTTC.

V usage is TRBV19 and J usage is TRBJ2-2; 9 nucleotides line up with TRBD1. Germline V gene sequence: CDR1 LNHDA, CDR2 SQIVND (reference sequence). This CDR3 is 15 amino acids long. V was pared by 5 bases and J by 4 bases, with 5 bases of the junction left unmatched. CDR3 coding DNA: TGTGCCAGTAGTCCCGACAGGGGGGCCACCGGGGAGCTGTTTTTT. Amino acid sequence: CASSPDRGATGELFF.

This clone has a single count. This chain connects TRBV28 to TRBJ2-2, with no clear D. CDR3 size: 16 residues. CDR1 MDHEN and CDR2 SYDVKM come from the germline V gene. Trimming stripped 5 bases from V and 6 bases from J, with 19 bases between. The CDR3 region has the DNA TGTGCCAGCAGTCGGCACACTAACACTGGCCCCGGGGAGCTGTTTTTT. It translates to CASSRHTNTGPGELFF.

The rearrangement joins TRBV30 to TRBJ1-4, with TRBD1 as a possible D gene (6 bases). The CDR3 runs to 14 residues. The germline V gene has CDR1 GTSNPN and CDR2 SVGIG (reference sequence). The CDR3 protein is CAVGRGAGEEKLFF. The CDR3, as DNA: TGTGCTGTGGGTCGCGGGGCAGGGGAAGAAAAACTGTTTTTT.

The genes are TRBV7-8 and TRBJ2-1; 12 bases map to TRBD2. Trimming took 10 bases from V and 7 from J; bases not matched to a gene: 11. Looked up from germline, CDR1 is SGHVS and CDR2 is FQNEAQ. The CDR3 is 15 amino acids. CDR3 residues: CATTNLAGGPNEQFF. The CDR3 DNA reads TGTGCCACCACCAACCTAGCGGGAGGGCCAAATGAGCAGTTCTTC.

In regard to this clone: Other nucleotide sequences from this sample produce the same CDR3. The CDR3 loop is CASSLRQGYEQYF. CDR3 in DNA: TGTGCCAGCAGCCTAAGACAGGGATACGAGCAGTACTTC. This chain joins TRBV7-9 and TRBJ2-7; 7 bases line up with TRBD1. After removal of 5 bases from V and 4 bases from J, the junction contained 5 bases not matched to a gene. Germline CDR1 is SEHNR and CDR2 is FQNEAQ (reference sequence). The CDR3 runs to 13 residues.

The J gene is TRBJ2-7, the V gene TRBV13; D is undetermined. Germline CDR1 reads PRHDT; CDR2 reads FYEKMQ (reference sequence). The CDR3 runs to 14 residues. V dropped 1 base and J dropped 1 base, with 8 bases sitting between them. The CDR3, as DNA: TGTGCCAGCAGCTTAGACAGATCTTCCTACGAGCAGTACTTC. It encodes CASSLDRSSYEQYF.

The chain links TRBV28 to TRBJ2-7, with unresolved D. CDR3 length: 11 amino acids. Trimming pared 5 bases from V and 6 bases from J, leaving 8 bases between. Germline assignment: CDR1 MDHEN and CDR2 SYDVKM. The CDR3 region is CASSLPSEQYF. The CDR3 DNA reads TGTGCCAGCAGTCTCCCATCCGAGCAGTACTTC.

In this sample, this clone turned up once. J is TRBJ2-2 and V is TRBV7-8; 8 bases are a match to TRBD2. The CDR3 sequence is 16 residues long. Germline V lookup: CDR1 SGHVS, CDR2 FQNEAQ. V lost 3 bases and J lost 6; bases outside the gene matches: 9. CDR3 nucleotides: TGTGCCAGCAGCTTCGTCGAGGCGGGGGGCGCCGGGGAGCTGTTTTTT. This translates into CASSFVEAGGAGELFF.

This clone was picked up one time. The chain joins TRBV27 to TRBJ2-5, with D possibly being TRBD2 (5 bases). This CDR3 contains 13 residues. Trimming shortened V by 4 bases and J by 3 bases, and 9 bases separated the two germline ends. The germline V gene encodes CDR1 MNHEY and CDR2 SMNVEV (reference sequence). DNA for the CDR3: TGTGCCAGCAGTTCAGTTAGCGAAGAGACCCAGTACTTC. Its protein product is CASSSVSEETQYF.

Turning to this clone: Other DNA sequences in the same sample also yield this CDR3. The chain carries TRBV6-5 and TRBJ1-3; D gene ambiguous. Trimming removed 2 bases at V and 0 bases at J, with 5 bases between. The CDR3 has 14 residues. Germline CDR1 reads MNHEY; CDR2 reads SVGAGI. The DNA for the CDR3 is TGTGCCAGCAGTTACCGGAGCTCTGGAAACACCATATATTTT. Its translation is CASSYRSSGNTIYF.

This chain uses TRBV6-1 with TRBJ1-2; D call uncertain. The CDR3 spans 16 residues. Trimming stripped 0 bases from V and 0 bases from J, with 11 bases between. Per germline, CDR1 MNHNS and CDR2 SASEGT. The CDR3 region is CASSEARRVPNYGYTF. For the CDR3, the DNA is TGTGCCAGCAGTGAAGCGAGGAGGGTTCCTAACTATGGCTACACCTTC.

The chain combines TRBV7-8 with TRBJ2-2; 10 bases are shared with TRBD2. V lost 6 bases to trimming and J lost 7 bases; unmatched junction nucleotides: 14. Germline CDR1 is SGHVS and CDR2 is FQNEAQ. The CDR3 runs to 17 residues. The CDR3 sequence: CASRPSAGGSYVGELFF. For the CDR3, the DNA is TGTGCCAGCAGACCTTCAGCGGGAGGGTCTTACGTCGGGGAGCTGTTTTTT.

With respect to this clone: Other DNA sequences within the sample encode an identical CDR3. The J gene is TRBJ2-7, the V gene TRBV28, with D perhaps matching TRBD1 (5 bases). V was cut by 3 bases and J by 2 bases, with 8 bases left in between. CDR1 is MDHEN and CDR2 is SYDVKM in the germline V gene. This CDR3 has 13 amino acids. The CDR3 reads CASSLTEAYEQYF. The CDR3 DNA follows: TGTGCCAGCAGTTTGACAGAGGCCTACGAGCAGTACTTC.

The chain recombines TRBV19 with TRBJ2-1; 8 bases are a match to TRBD2. CDR3 size: 14 residues. Germline trimming cut 2 bases from V and 6 bases from J; bases unmatched to any gene: 3. Germline V gives CDR1 LNHDA, CDR2 SQIVND (reference sequence). The DNA for the CDR3 is TGTGCCAGTAGTATACTAGCGGGCCCCAATGAGCAGTTCTTC. It specifies CASSILAGPNEQFF.

This clone was seen once. The chain joins TRBV28 to TRBJ2-7; 9 bases align to TRBD1. J was trimmed by 3 bases and V by 3 bases; bases with no gene match: 6. Germline V lookup: CDR1 MDHEN, CDR2 SYDVKM. The CDR3 extends over 15 amino acids. The CDR3 nucleotides read TGTGCCAGCAGTTTCCGGGACAGGGTATTCTACGAGCAGTACTTC. Encoded protein: CASSFRDRVFYEQYF.

This clone was observed once. This chain uses TRBV11-2 with TRBJ2-7; the D call may be TRBD1 or TRBD2 (6 bases each). The CDR3 spans 15 residues. Trimming shortened V by 0 bases and J by 1 base, and 10 bases separated the two germline ends. Germline V gives CDR1 SGHAT, CDR2 FQNNGV. CDR3 in DNA: TGTGCCAGCAGCTTAGAGGGGGGCGCGTCCTACGAGCAGTACTTC. It yields the protein CASSLEGGASYEQYF.

In its sample, this clone was seen once. The rearrangement uses TRBV19 and TRBJ2-7, with 8 nucleotides matching TRBD2. The trim removed 1 base at V and 2 bases at J, leaving 1 base unmatched. CDR1 LNHDA and CDR2 SQIVND come from the germline V gene (reference sequence). This CDR3 spans 14 amino acids. Here the CDR3 DNA reads TGTGCCAGTAGTATAGCGGGAGGGACCTACGAGCAGTACTTC. This codes for CASSIAGGTYEQYF.

The gene calls are TRBV6-5 and TRBJ2-1, with D perhaps TRBD2 (7 bases). The V gene's germline CDR1 is MNHEY and CDR2 SVGAGI. The CDR3 spans 14 residues. Trimming pared 0 bases from V and 9 bases from J, leaving 12 bases between. The CDR3 loop reads CASSYSTRGGEQFF. CDR3 coding DNA: TGTGCCAGCAGTTACTCGACTAGGGGGGGTGAGCAGTTCTTC.

This clone has only one observation. The V gene is TRBV27, the J gene TRBJ2-2; maybe TRBD2 (5 bases). This CDR3 comprises 15 residues. CDR1 MNHEY and CDR2 SMNVEV come from the germline V gene (reference sequence). The V and J ends lost 9 bases and 6 bases respectively, with 20 bases between them. CDR3 in DNA: TGTGCCAGTGTACTTACGGGCGGGTCGGCCGGGGAGCTGTTTTTT. It is translated as CASVLTGGSAGELFF.

The V call is TRBV27, the J call TRBJ2-1; D tentatively fits TRBD1 or TRBD2 (5 bases each). The CDR3 runs 12 residues. The germline V gene has CDR1 MNHEY and CDR2 SMNVEV (reference sequence). V lost 6 bases and J 9 bases, leaving 12 bases between the germline ends. CDR3 sequence: CASSTAGTEQFF. CDR3 in DNA: TGTGCCAGCAGCACAGCCGGGACTGAGCAGTTCTTC.

The chain employs TRBV9 and TRBJ2-2; no clear D gene. Looked up from germline, CDR1 is SGDLS and CDR2 is YYNGEE. V was shortened by 0 bases and J by 0 bases, with 9 bases between the two germline ends. This CDR3 has 16 amino acids. Here the CDR3 reads CASSVVAVSNTGELFF. As DNA, the CDR3 is TGTGCCAGCAGCGTAGTGGCGGTCTCGAACACCGGGGAGCTGTTTTTT.